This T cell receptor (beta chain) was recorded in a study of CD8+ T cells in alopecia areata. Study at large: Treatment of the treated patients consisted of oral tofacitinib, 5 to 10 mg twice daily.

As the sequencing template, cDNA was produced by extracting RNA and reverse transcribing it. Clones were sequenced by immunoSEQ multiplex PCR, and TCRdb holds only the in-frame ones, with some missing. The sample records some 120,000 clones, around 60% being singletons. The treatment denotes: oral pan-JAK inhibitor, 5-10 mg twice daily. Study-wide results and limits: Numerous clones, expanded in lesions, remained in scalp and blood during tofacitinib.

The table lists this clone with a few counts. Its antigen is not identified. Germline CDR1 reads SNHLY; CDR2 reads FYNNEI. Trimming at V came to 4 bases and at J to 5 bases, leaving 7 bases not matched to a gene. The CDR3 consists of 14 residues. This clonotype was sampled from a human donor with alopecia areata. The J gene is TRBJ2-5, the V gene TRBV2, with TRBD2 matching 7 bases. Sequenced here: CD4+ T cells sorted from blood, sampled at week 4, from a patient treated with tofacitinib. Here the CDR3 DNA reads TGTGCCAGCAGTGTAGGGCGGGGAGGGGAGACCCAGTACTTC. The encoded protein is CASSVGRGGETQYF.